The subject of this entry is one T cell receptor (beta chain). The antigen remains unidentified. CDR3 length: 15 residues. J gave up 3 bases and V 2 bases, and 2 bases lay outside the gene matches. CDR1 MNHEY and CDR2 SMNVEV come from the germline V gene (reference sequence). The record originates from a study of shared clonotypes between healthy human individuals. From CD4+ cells came CD45RA+ naive and CD45RA-negative memory subsets. In the source study's methods: With immunoSEQ giving junction-only sequences and no quality scores, filtering differed. Measured with immunoSEQ multiplex PCR; TCRdb has only the in-frame clones, and not every one. The V and J calls and the clone size are those of that table, but D and trimming were determined from the DNA. Found here are nearly 750,000 clones, roughly 72% of them singletons; the top ten hold over 1.5%. Study conclusions and caveats: Sharing across four donors was highest in naive CD4 (around 5%) and lowest in memory CD8 (roughly 0.4%). It was anticipated that sequencing depth would influence how many clonotypes donors shared.

Sequences were obtained from memory CD4+ T cells sorted from blood. The subset here: CD45RA-negative fraction. The chain carries TRBV27 and TRBJ1-1; 11 bases fit TRBD1. The clonotype originates from a woman between 25 and 40 years old in good health. Here the CDR3 reads CASSLGQGADTEAFF. The CDR3 bases are TGTGCCAGCAGTTTAGGACAGGGGGCGGACACTGAAGCTTTCTTT.